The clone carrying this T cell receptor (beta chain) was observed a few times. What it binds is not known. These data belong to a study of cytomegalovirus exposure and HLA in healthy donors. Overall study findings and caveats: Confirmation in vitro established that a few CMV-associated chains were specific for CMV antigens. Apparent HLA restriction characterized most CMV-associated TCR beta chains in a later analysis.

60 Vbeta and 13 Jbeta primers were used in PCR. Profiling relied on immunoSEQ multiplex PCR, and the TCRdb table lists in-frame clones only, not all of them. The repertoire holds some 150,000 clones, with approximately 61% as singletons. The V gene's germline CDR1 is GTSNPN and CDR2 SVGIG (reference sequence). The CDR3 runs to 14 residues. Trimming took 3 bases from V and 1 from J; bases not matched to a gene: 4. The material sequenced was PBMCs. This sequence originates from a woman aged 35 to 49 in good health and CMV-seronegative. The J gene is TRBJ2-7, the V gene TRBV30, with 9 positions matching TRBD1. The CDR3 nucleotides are TGTGCCTGGAGGACAGGGGGAGTATCCTACGAGCAGTACTTC. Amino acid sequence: CAWRTGGVSYEQYF.